These 27 T cell receptor beta chains were sequenced from one sample in a study of early T cells in non-severe SARS-CoV-2 infection (dated by TCRdb to 2020 to 2022). Library generation was performed with 5' RACE. This sample was sequenced with a NextSeq 500. TCRdb trimmed public reads at Q25 via fastp, called clones via MiXCR and kept in-frame beta chains. Each CDR3 protein appears once, grouped with its most common genes and DNA. This sample holds tens of thousands of distinct CDR3 sequences; 13% were observed only once. The top ten constitute approximately 9.4% of the sample. The sample was whole blood, taken at baseline. The receptors come from an adult who was a healthcare worker with PCR-confirmed SARS-CoV-2 infection or an uninfected control (not recorded which).

The gene calls are TRBV6-5 and TRBJ1-1; 9 bases fit TRBD1. The CDR3 sequence is 15 residues long. The trim removed 2 bases at V and 4 bases at J, leaving 5 bases unmatched. Germline V gene sequence: CDR1 MNHEY, CDR2 SVGAGI. The CDR3 sequence: CASSYRGQGATEAFF. In DNA, the CDR3 is TGTGCCAGCAGTTACCGGGGACAGGGAGCCACTGAAGCTTTCTTT.

This clonotype has ten or more counts. This chain connects TRBV2 to TRBJ2-6, with 7 bases fitting TRBD1. The CDR3 runs to 17 residues. Germline trimming cut 6 bases from V and 2 bases from J; bases unmatched to any gene: 10. Germline-derived CDR1 and CDR2 are SNHLY and FYNNEI. In DNA, the CDR3 is TGTGCCAGCAGAGACAGGGCAACACTTACTGGGGCCAACGTCCTGACTTTC. It translates to CASRDRATLTGANVLTF.

This clonotype was counted a few times. The CDR3 DNA follows: TGTGCCAGCAGCGGCGTAGGGGGTTACACCGGGGAGCTGTTTTTT. It yields the protein CASSGVGGYTGELFF. The genes are TRBV3-1 and TRBJ2-2, with a weak D call TRBD1 (6 bases). V lost 5 bases and J lost 3, with 13 bases in between. CDR3 length equals 15 residues. Germline V gene lookup returns CDR1 LGHDT and CDR2 YNNKEL (reference sequence).

Many counts were recorded for this clonotype. For the CDR3, the DNA is TGTGCCAGCAGCGTAGTCGGGACTACCAACTACAATGAGCAGTTCTTC. Protein sequence: CASSVVGTTNYNEQFF. The gene calls are TRBV9 and TRBJ2-1, with 7 bases lining up with TRBD2. CDR3 length: 16 amino acids. Germline V lookup: CDR1 SGDLS, CDR2 YYNGEE. V lost 0 bases and J lost 3; bases outside the gene matches: 6.

The sample holds many counts of this clonotype. The chain carries TRBV4-2 and TRBJ1-2; D is undetermined. The V gene lost 0 bases and the J gene lost 1 base, with 9 bases spanning the gap. Germline CDR1 LGHNA, CDR2 YNFKEQ. The CDR3 has 15 residues. Written as DNA, the CDR3 is TGTGCCAGCAGCCAAGATCAGACTCATAACTATGGCTACACCTTC. Its translation is CASSQDQTHNYGYTF.

This chain connects TRBV19 to TRBJ2-7; TRBD1 matches at 7 bases. Trimming cost V 5 bases and J 0 bases; bases outside gene matches: 7. The CDR3 is 15 residues long. Germline loops: CDR1 LNHDA, CDR2 SQIVND (reference sequence). The CDR3 protein is CASSENKGASYEQYF. The CDR3 DNA follows: TGTGCCAGTAGTGAGAATAAGGGGGCCTCCTACGAGCAGTACTTC.

This clonotype was counted only a few times. The V call is TRBV28, the J call TRBJ1-1; D not certain. Trimming cost V 3 bases and J 0 bases, with 11 bases left between them. The germline gives CDR1 MDHEN, CDR2 SYDVKM. The CDR3 totals 15 residues. CDR3 in DNA: TGTGCCAGCAGTTTGAGGGAACTCATGAACACTGAAGCTTTCTTT. It is translated as CASSLRELMNTEAFF.

The table lists this clonotype with a few counts. The J gene is TRBJ2-3, the V gene TRBV19; TRBD2 matches 12 bases. The CDR3 extends over 16 amino acids. Germline-derived CDR1 and CDR2 are LNHDA and SQIVND (reference sequence). V was pared by 1 base and J by 4 bases, with 3 bases of the junction left unmatched. CDR3 sequence reads: CASSIGLAGVSDTQYF. The CDR3 DNA reads as TGTGCCAGTAGTATAGGACTAGCGGGAGTTTCAGATACGCAGTATTTT.

The chain uses TRBV25-1 and TRBJ2-7; D is perhaps TRBD1 (5 bases). The CDR3 totals 15 residues. From germline, CDR1 is MGHDK and CDR2 SYGVNS. V dropped 1 base and J dropped 1 base, with 11 bases sitting between them. CDR3 sequence reads: CASSEWGRGSYEQYF. The DNA of the CDR3 is TGTGCCAGCAGTGAATGGGGAAGGGGTTCCTACGAGCAGTACTTC.

V is TRBV4-1 and J is TRBJ1-5; no clear D gene. In germline, CDR1 is MGHRA, CDR2 YSYEKL. The CDR3 consists of 14 residues. V gave up 1 base and J gave up 0 bases, with 4 bases separating them. The CDR3 is CASSQGNSNQPQHF. Here the CDR3 DNA reads TGCGCCAGCAGCCAAGGGAATAGCAATCAGCCCCAGCATTTT.

The chain joins TRBV24-1 to TRBJ2-2; D gene unclear. With 4 bases removed from V and 0 bases from J, the gap between germline ends came to 17 bases. CDR3 length: 18 residues. Germline values: CDR1 KGHDR, CDR2 SFDVKD. For the CDR3, the DNA is TGTGCCACCAGTGACCCAAACTCCGACGCCGCGAACACCGGGGAGCTGTTTTTT. Its protein product is CATSDPNSDAANTGELFF.

This chain joins TRBV6-1 and TRBJ2-1; D is tentatively TRBD1 or TRBD2 (6 bases each). V shed 3 bases and J shed 2 bases, with 8 bases lying between them. Looked up from germline, CDR1 is MNHNS and CDR2 is SASEGT. The length of the CDR3 is 14 residues. The CDR3: CASSEGGPYNEQFF. The DNA for the CDR3 is TGTGCCAGCAGTGAGGGGGGCCCCTACAATGAGCAGTTCTTC.

The J gene is TRBJ2-2, the V gene TRBV6-5; unclear D gene. V was pared by 0 bases and J by 3 bases, with 8 bases between. The CDR3 contains 15 residues. Germline V gene data show CDR1 as MNHEY and CDR2 as SVGAGI. The CDR3 sequence: CASSYSNPDTGELFF. The CDR3 DNA reads TGTGCCAGCAGTTACTCGAATCCAGACACCGGGGAGCTGTTTTTT.

This clonotype was seen at least ten times. The chain employs TRBV2 and TRBJ2-3; unclear D gene. Trimming cost V 6 bases and J 0 bases, with 10 bases left between them. Per the germline V gene, CDR1 is SNHLY and CDR2 is FYNNEI. CDR3 length equals 14 residues. Written as DNA, the CDR3 is TGTGCCAGCAGGGACGGTCTTAGCACAGATACGCAGTATTTT. Its translation: CASRDGLSTDTQYF.

In this sample, this clonotype turned up a few times. The rearrangement links TRBV18 to TRBJ1-1, with no clear D. Germline values: CDR1 KGHSH, CDR2 LQKENI. Trimming shortened V by 3 bases and J by 3 bases, and 8 bases separated the two germline ends. CDR3 size: 13 residues. The CDR3 nucleotides read TGTGCCAGCTCACCGAACCAGTACACTGAAGCTTTCTTT. The encoded protein is CASSPNQYTEAFF.

The V call is TRBV5-4, the J call TRBJ1-1, with D possibly TRBD1 on 6 matching bases. The CDR3 is made up of 15 amino acids. Germline CDR1 and CDR2: SGHNT and YYREEE (reference sequence). The germline V and J ends were trimmed by 4 bases and 1 base, with 14 bases remaining between them. The CDR3 DNA reads TGTGCCAGCAGCGGGGGAAGGGGGAGGAACACTGAAGCTTTCTTT. Amino acid sequence: CASSGGRGRNTEAFF.

This clonotype was seen a single time. V and J are TRBV19 and TRBJ1-5, with a tentative D call TRBD1 (6 bases). Germline values: CDR1 LNHDA, CDR2 SQIVND (reference sequence). V lost 8 bases and J 6 bases, leaving 8 bases between the germline ends. This CDR3 has 11 residues. CDR3 DNA sequence: TGTGCCAGTGGGGGGCCTCAGCCCCAGCATTTT. This sequence encodes CASGGPQPQHF.

This chain connects TRBV18 to TRBJ1-6; 10 bases are a match to TRBD1. This CDR3 has 17 amino acids. V shed 5 bases and J 9 bases; nucleotides not matched to a gene: 13. CDR1 KGHSH and CDR2 LQKENI come from the germline V gene. CDR3 loop: CASSFSARDRGTSPLHF. The DNA of the CDR3 is TGTGCCAGCTCATTTAGCGCCCGGGACAGGGGAACTTCACCCCTCCACTTT.

This clonotype has a count of ten or more. The rearrangement joins TRBV30 to TRBJ1-2, with D hard to call. CDR1 is GTSNPN and CDR2 is SVGIG in the germline V gene (reference sequence). Trimming took 1 base from V and 8 from J, leaving 14 bases between them. This CDR3 comprises 13 residues. The CDR3: CAWSGSAWSGYTF. CDR3 DNA: TGTGCCTGGAGTGGATCGGCGTGGTCCGGCTACACCTTC.

The gene calls are TRBV29-1 and TRBJ2-7; D remains ambiguous. V was pared by 5 bases and J by 4 bases, with 12 bases between. Germline V gene lookup returns CDR1 SQVTM and CDR2 ANQGSEA. The CDR3 is 12 residues long. This CDR3 reads CSVPYITYEQYF. In nucleotides, the CDR3 is TGCAGCGTTCCCTACATCACTTACGAGCAGTACTTC.

This clonotype was observed many times. The chain joins TRBV4-1 to TRBJ1-2; the match to TRBD1 covers 7 bases. The germline gives CDR1 MGHRA, CDR2 YSYEKL. Trimming removed 3 bases from V and 8 bases from J; junction bases left unmatched: 9. The CDR3 consists of 14 residues. The CDR3 DNA is TGCGCCAGCAGCCACGGGGACAGAGGCAGCGGCTACACCTTC. Translated: CASSHGDRGSGYTF.

In this sample, this clonotype turned up a few times. The chain employs TRBV11-2 and TRBJ2-2; the D gene is possibly TRBD1 (5 bases). The CDR3 is made up of 14 amino acids. Germline values: CDR1 SGHAT, CDR2 FQNNGV. The V end lost 8 bases, the J end lost 4 bases, and 14 bases lay between the germline ends. The CDR3 here is CASQGMLGTGELFF. Written as DNA, the CDR3 is TGTGCCAGCCAGGGCATGTTAGGCACCGGGGAGCTGTTTTTT.

Written as DNA, the CDR3 is TGTGCCAGCACAGCACAGAATAATTCACCCCTCCACTTT. It specifies CASTAQNNSPLHF. J is TRBJ1-6 and V is TRBV6-5; D gene uncertain. There are 13 residues in the CDR3. The V end was cut by 7 bases, the J end by 5 bases, with 9 bases between. Germline V gene sequence: CDR1 MNHEY, CDR2 SVGAGI.

The rearrangement uses TRBV6-4 and TRBJ2-1; 14 nucleotides agree with TRBD2. Trimming removed 2 bases from V and 0 bases from J; junction bases left unmatched: 0. Germline values: CDR1 MRHNA, CDR2 SNTAGT. The CDR3 spans 17 residues. CDR3 DNA sequence: TGTGCCAGCAGTGACGGGACTAGCGGGAGCTCCTACAATGAGCAGTTCTTC. Protein product: CASSDGTSGSSYNEQFF.

The chain employs TRBV7-9 and TRBJ1-2; the D gene is possibly TRBD1 (6 bases). This CDR3 has 16 amino acids. Germline loops: CDR1 SEHNR, CDR2 FQNEAQ (reference sequence). Between the trimmed V and J ends, which lost 3 bases and 2 bases, there was a span of 16 bases. CDR3 in amino acids: CASSLGVTGWNYGYTF. CDR3 DNA sequence: TGTGCCAGCAGCTTGGGTGTCACAGGGTGGAACTATGGCTACACCTTC.

The gene calls are TRBV20-1 and TRBJ2-4, with D perhaps matching TRBD2 (6 bases). The V gene lost 7 bases and the J gene lost 4 bases, with 20 bases spanning the gap. The CDR3 totals 15 residues. Germline CDR1 is DFQATT and CDR2 is SNEGSKA (reference sequence). CDR3 residues: CSGTQTVGRKNIQYF. As DNA, the CDR3 is TGCAGTGGTACTCAGACAGTCGGGAGAAAAAACATTCAGTACTTC.

Worth noting for this clonotype: One end of the junction is discordant with germline, which a read error may explain. The V and J genes are TRBV7-9 and TRBJ2-1; 10 nucleotides align to TRBD2. CDR1 is SEHNR, CDR2 FQNEAQ, per germline (reference sequence). The CDR3 length is 15 residues. The CDR3 loop is CASSLAGAYYNEQFF. CDR3 sequence (DNA): TGTGCCAGCAGCCTAGCGGGAGCTTACTACAATGAGCAGTTCTTC.